Described below is a single T cell receptor (beta chain) sequence and its context. Antigen: not known. The data originate from a study of OX40 agonist ivuxolimab in advanced cancers. Study context: Patients received the agonistic anti-OX40 (CD134) antibody ivuxolimab. Study outcomes and limitations: Relatively little clonal expansion, among the lowest observed, appeared in partial responders at 0.1-3.0 mg/kg.

Assay used: immunoSEQ multiplex PCR; TCRdb lists only in-frame clones, some missing. The data contain around 38,000 clones, around 92% of them singletons. Germline V gene lookup returns CDR1 LNHDA and CDR2 SQIVND (reference sequence). The ends were cut back, 5 bases at V and 5 bases at J, with 13 bases in the middle. The CDR3 has 14 amino acids. The clonotype comes from an adult with an advanced solid tumor such as melanoma, head and neck, liver or kidney cancer. This material consisted of CD4+ or CD8+ T cells sorted from blood, taken in a trial of the OX40 agonist ivuxolimab. The rearrangement uses TRBV19 and TRBJ1-5; D not resolved. DNA for the CDR3: TGTGCCAGTAGTTTCGGAGGTAGGCATCAGCCCCAGCATTTT. This codes for CASSFGGRHQPQHF.